Shown below are 28 T cell receptor beta chains from a single sample sequenced in a study of identical twins. From the 5' RACE reads, TCRdb called clonotypes with MiXCR, one entry per CDR3 protein. The sample has approximately 530,000 distinct CDR3 sequences, about 20% seen once. The data were also submitted as part of a second study, on yellow fever vaccine responses in identical twins.

Sample: CD4+ T cells sorted from blood. The receptors were sampled from a woman aged 18-29 years in good health.

This chain joins TRBV20-1 and TRBJ1-1, with a possible D match to TRBD1 (5 bases). Germline V gene sequence: CDR1 DFQATT, CDR2 SNEGSKA (reference sequence). The length of the CDR3 is 10 residues. V lost 2 bases to trimming and J lost 8 bases, with 6 bases between them. The CDR3 DNA reads as TGCAGTGCTAGAAGGGGCGAAGCTTTCTTT. Protein product: CSARRGEAFF.

This rearrangement joins TRBV7-7 to TRBJ2-3; either TRBD1 or TRBD2 may supply D (5 bases each). The V and J ends lost 5 bases and 6 bases respectively, with 15 bases between them. The CDR3 loop spans 14 amino acids. Germline CDR1 is SSHAT and CDR2 is FNYEAQ (reference sequence). The CDR3: CASSVGDHRDTQYF. The CDR3 DNA follows: TGTGCCAGCAGCGTAGGGGACCATCGGGATACGCAGTATTTT.

This clonotype was recorded a few times. The chain carries TRBV10-1 and TRBJ2-7; D gene ambiguous. V lost 6 bases, J lost 2 bases, and 14 bases lay in between. The CDR3 consists of 14 residues. The germline CDR1 and CDR2 sequences are WNHNN and SYGVQD (reference sequence). CDR3 residues: CASSPNAPTYEQYV. The DNA for the CDR3 is TGCGCCAGCAGCCCTAACGCACCAACCTACGAGCAGTACGTC.

This clonotype showed up just a few times. V usage is TRBV10-3 and J usage is TRBJ1-1; unclear D gene. There are 12 residues in the CDR3. Deletions cut 7 bases from V and 3 bases from J, with 9 bases between. Germline CDR1 is ENHRY and CDR2 is SYGVKD. The CDR3 sequence is CAIKKEDTEAFF. The CDR3 region has the DNA TGTGCCATCAAGAAAGAAGACACTGAAGCTTTCTTT.

This clonotype appeared many times. This rearrangement joins TRBV18 to TRBJ2-5, with a possible D match to TRBD2 (5 bases). The germline V gene has CDR1 KGHSH and CDR2 LQKENI. There are 14 residues in the CDR3. The germline V and J ends were trimmed by 8 bases and 4 bases, with 17 bases remaining between them. The CDR3 is CASSPTSGVETQYF. CDR3 bases: TGTGCCAGCAGCCCGACGTCCGGGGTAGAGACCCAGTACTTC.

The chain is built from TRBV20-1 and TRBJ2-7; D remains unclear. Germline V gene lookup returns CDR1 DFQATT and CDR2 SNEGSKA (reference sequence). The CDR3 is 11 residues long. V lost 3 bases and J 9 bases, leaving 12 bases between the germline ends. CDR3 coding DNA: TGCAGTGCTAGTAGTAAGGACGTGCAGTACTTC. It specifies CSASSKDVQYF.

A word on this clonotype: Its ends do not fully match the called genes, so a read error is possible. The rearrangement uses TRBV7-9 and TRBJ2-7; 9 bases are shared with TRBD1. Germline V gene data show CDR1 as SEHNR and CDR2 as FQNEAQ (reference sequence). The CDR3 runs to 14 residues. CDR3 residues: CASRDRGPTYEQYF. DNA of the CDR3: TGTGCCAGCAGGGACAGGGGCCCTACCTATGAGCAGTACTTC.

A word on this clonotype: Possible read error: a much larger clone is one base away. This chain uses TRBV2 with TRBJ2-1; 10 bases agree with TRBD2. The V segment lost 5 bases and the J segment 5 bases; nucleotides outside the gene matches: 3. Germline-derived CDR1 and CDR2 are SNHLY and FYNNEI. This CDR3 comprises 14 residues. The CDR3 protein is CASSLAGGHNEQFF. The CDR3 DNA sequence: TGTGCCAGCAGTTTAGCGGGAGGACACAATGAGCAGTTCTTC.

This clonotype has more than one count but fewer than ten. The chain is built from TRBV20-1 and TRBJ2-3; a weak D match, TRBD2 (5 bases). V was trimmed by 7 bases and J by 4 bases, leaving 15 bases between them. Germline CDR1 and CDR2: DFQATT and SNEGSKA (reference sequence). There are 13 residues in the CDR3. CDR3 sequence: CSVSDSSPDTQYF. The CDR3 DNA reads as TGCAGTGTTAGCGACTCAAGTCCAGATACGCAGTATTTT.

The chain has TRBV3-1 and TRBJ2-1; 16 bases are a match to TRBD2. CDR3 length: 18 amino acids. Germline loops: CDR1 LGHDT, CDR2 YNNKEL (reference sequence). The CDR3: CTLSGTGTSGGARIEQFF. In DNA, the CDR3 is TGTACCCTCAGTGGGACCGGGACTAGCGGGGGGGCGAGGATTGAGCAGTTCTTC.

This clonotype was found a few times. The chain has TRBV10-3 and TRBJ2-5; D is ambiguous. The CDR3 extends over 13 amino acids. V was clipped by 2 bases and J by 5 bases, with 9 bases between them. The germline V gene has CDR1 ENHRY and CDR2 SYGVKD. The DNA for the CDR3 is TGTGCCATCAGTGAGGTTCTTAGCGAGACCCAGTACTTC. Translating it yields CAISEVLSETQYF.

This clonotype was seen ten or more times. This chain joins TRBV7-6 and TRBJ2-1, with unresolved D. From germline, CDR1 is SGHVS and CDR2 FNYEAQ. Trimming removed 2 bases from V and 2 bases from J, with 13 bases in between. The length of the CDR3 is 16 residues. The CDR3 reads CASSLIRPETYNEQFF. The DNA of the CDR3 is TGTGCCAGCAGCTTAATCCGGCCCGAGACCTACAATGAGCAGTTCTTC. Using reference TRBV7-6 and TRBJ2-1 for the parts outside the CDR3, the full variable domain is GAGVSQSPRYKVTKRGQDVALRCDPISGHVSLYWYRQALGQGPEFLTYFNYEAQQDKSGLPNDRFSAERPEGSISTLTIQRTEQRDSAMYRCASSLIRPETYNEQFFGPGTRLTVL.

The CDR3 DNA reads as TGCAGTGCTAGAAGGATAGGAGGAGAGACCCAGTACTTC. Translation gives CSARRIGGETQYF. V and J are TRBV20-1 and TRBJ2-5, with D perhaps TRBD2 (5 bases). Per germline, CDR1 DFQATT and CDR2 SNEGSKA (reference sequence). The CDR3 totals 13 residues. Trimming took off 2 bases at V and 4 bases at J, with 11 bases between the two ends.

This clonotype was recorded a few times. The genes are TRBV12-3 or TRBV12-4 and TRBJ2-1; 9 positions match TRBD1. The CDR3 extends over 15 amino acids. V was clipped by 5 bases and J by 4 bases; unmatched bases: 6. CDR3 loop: CASSPQGTGYNEQFF. The CDR3 DNA reads TGTGCCAGCAGTCCCCAGGGGACAGGGTACAATGAGCAGTTCTTC.

The chain links TRBV7-2 to TRBJ2-6; 14 positions match TRBD2. Looked up from germline, CDR1 is SGHTA and CDR2 is FQGNSA. The CDR3 runs to 19 residues. V was clipped by 5 bases and J by 4 bases; unmatched bases: 10. The CDR3 nucleotides read TGTGCCAGCAGCCAGCGACTAGCGGGAGGGGGAGGGGGGGCCAACGTCCTGACTTTC. This sequence encodes CASSQRLAGGGGGANVLTF.

The table lists this clonotype with a few counts. The chain carries TRBV2 and TRBJ2-1, with TRBD1 identical over 10 bases. This CDR3 is built from 15 residues. Trimming at V came to 5 bases and at J to 4 bases, leaving 5 bases not matched to a gene. The germline CDR1 and CDR2 sequences are SNHLY and FYNNEI. CDR3 sequence reads: CASSPWTGGYNEQFF. CDR3 in DNA: TGTGCCAGCAGTCCCTGGACAGGGGGTTACAATGAGCAGTTCTTC.

There are a few counts of this clonotype. This chain uses TRBV7-8 with TRBJ2-1; TRBD2 aligns across 12 bases. With 6 bases clipped from V and 8 bases from J, the junction kept 5 bases outside the gene matches. Germline V gene sequence: CDR1 SGHVS, CDR2 FQNEAQ. The CDR3 extends over 14 amino acids. CDR3 DNA: TGTGCCAGCAGACGGACTAGCGGGATGGATGAGCAGTTCTTC. This translates into CASRRTSGMDEQFF. Full variable domain (missing parts from reference TRBV7-8 and TRBJ2-1): GAGVSQSPRYKVAKRGQDVALRCDPISGHVSLFWYQQALGQGPEFLTYFQNEAQLDKSGLPSDRFFAERPEGSVSTLKIQRTQQEDSAVYLCASRRTSGMDEQFFGPGTRLTVL.

The CDR3 is CASSLSLQGNNEQFF. Here the CDR3 DNA reads TGTGCCAGCAGCCTAAGCCTACAGGGGAACAATGAGCAGTTCTTC. This sequence joins TRBV7-9 and TRBJ2-1, with 7 bases aligning to TRBD1. Per germline, CDR1 SEHNR and CDR2 FQNEAQ (reference sequence). V was clipped by 5 bases and J by 5 bases; unmatched bases: 9. The CDR3 is 15 residues long.

This clonotype was seen repeatedly, ten times or more. The CDR3 DNA reads TGTGCCAGCAGCTACACCCTAGTTGGAGGGAGCGCTGAAGCTTTCTTT. Protein product: CASSYTLVGGSAEAFF. This sequence joins TRBV11-2 and TRBJ1-1; D remains unclear. V dropped 4 bases and J dropped 6 bases, with 21 bases sitting between them. The CDR3 consists of 16 residues. The germline gives CDR1 SGHAT, CDR2 FQNNGV.

The gene calls are TRBV5-6 and TRBJ2-3; 10 nucleotides agree with TRBD2. After removal of 4 bases from V and 6 bases from J, the junction contained 5 bases not matched to a gene. The CDR3 runs 14 residues. Germline V CDR1 and CDR2: SGHDT, YYEEEE. In nucleotides, the CDR3 is TGTGCCAGCAGCCCGACAGCGGGAGGGGATACGCAGTATTTT. Its protein product is CASSPTAGGDTQYF.

This clonotype was counted only a few times. This chain joins TRBV18 and TRBJ2-7, with no clear D. This CDR3 contains 14 residues. V shed 10 bases and J shed 0 bases, with 16 bases lying between them. The germline CDR1 and CDR2 sequences are KGHSH and LQKENI. CDR3 bases: TGTGCCACCGGCTTTTCTTCTCACTCCTACGAGCAGTACTTC. Encoded protein: CATGFSSHSYEQYF.

V gene TRBV12-3 or TRBV12-4 combines with J gene TRBJ1-5; 9 nucleotides match TRBD1. V was pared by 4 bases and J by 11 bases, with 15 bases of the junction left unmatched. The CDR3 runs 16 residues. CDR3 sequence reads: CASSSRTGALWGSQHF. The CDR3 coding sequence is TGTGCCAGCAGTTCTAGGACAGGGGCCCTGTGGGGCTCCCAGCATTTT.

J is TRBJ2-1 and V is TRBV12-3 or TRBV12-4; 14 bases agree with TRBD2. V lost 6 bases, J lost 6 bases, and 7 bases stayed unmatched. The CDR3 has 16 amino acids. For the CDR3, the DNA is TGTGCCAGCAGCCCGACCGGGACTAGCGGGGGCAATGAGCAGTTCTTC. It encodes CASSPTGTSGGNEQFF.

This clonotype was counted at least ten times. The chain couples TRBV10-3 to TRBJ2-3, with 8 bases lining up with TRBD2. The CDR3 sequence is 15 residues long. V shed 2 bases, J shed 4 bases, and the junction held 5 bases outside the gene matches. The germline V gene encodes CDR1 ENHRY and CDR2 SYGVKD. The CDR3 here is CAISEGSGRPDTQYF. The CDR3 DNA follows: TGTGCCATCAGTGAGGGGAGCGGGAGACCAGATACGCAGTATTTT.

The chain combines TRBV18 with TRBJ2-3; the D gene is possibly TRBD2 (5 bases). The CDR3 contains 18 residues. The germline V gene encodes CDR1 KGHSH and CDR2 LQKENI. The V end lost 3 bases, the J end lost 5 bases, and 24 bases lay between the germline ends. CDR3 bases: TGTGCCAGCTCACCCGCAGCGGTTGGTTTGCGGAGTAGAGATACGCAGTATTTT. It encodes CASSPAAVGLRSRDTQYF. The whole variable domain, remainder taken from reference TRBV18 and TRBJ2-3, is NAGVMQNPRHLVRRRGQEARLRCSPMKGHSHVYWYRQLPEEGLKFMVYLQKENIIDESGMPKERFSAEFPKEGPSILRIQQVVRGDSAAYFCASSPAAVGLRSRDTQYFGPGTRLTVL.

This chain links TRBV2 with TRBJ2-1, with TRBD2 matching 7 bases. This CDR3 comprises 15 residues. Germline CDR1 reads SNHLY; CDR2 reads FYNNEI. After removal of 4 bases from V and 7 bases from J, the junction contained 10 bases not matched to a gene. CDR3 protein: CASSVGGGPLNEQFF. The CDR3 nucleotides read TGTGCCAGCAGTGTTGGGGGAGGGCCCTTGAATGAGCAGTTCTTC.

This clonotype has more than one count but fewer than ten. J is TRBJ2-3 and V is TRBV5-1, with 8 bases identical to TRBD2. V lost 3 bases and J lost 0; bases outside the gene matches: 9. This CDR3 spans 17 amino acids. Looked up from germline, CDR1 is SGHRS and CDR2 is YFSETQ. The CDR3 DNA follows: TGCGCCAGCAGCTCCCCGGGTAGCGGGAAAAGCACAGATACGCAGTATTTT. Amino acids: CASSSPGSGKSTDTQYF.

CDR3 nucleotide sequence: TGCAGTGCTAGGAAGCGGGGGAGCCAAGAGACCCAGTACTTC. Its protein is CSARKRGSQETQYF. The chain combines TRBV20-1 with TRBJ2-5; 8 bases align to TRBD2. CDR3 size: 14 residues. V trimming: 3 bases; J trimming: 1 base; junction bases outside the gene matches: 4. In germline, CDR1 is DFQATT, CDR2 SNEGSKA (reference sequence).